The clone carrying this T cell receptor beta chain was detected only a few times. Its antigen is unidentified. TCRdb redid the calling of the reads with MiXCR, one entry per CDR3 protein. The sample has 650,000 to 900,000 distinct CDR3 sequences; under 35% are singletons. This entry belongs to a study of T cell repertoires in cytomegalovirus infection. On the study more broadly: The authors used CMV epitopes that were HLA-C-restricted (recently identified) and HLA-B-restricted (well studied). A matching HLA type, together with CMV infection, was signaled by public TCR beta signatures.

V lost 5 bases and J 4 bases, leaving 20 bases between the germline ends. The CDR3 has 16 amino acids. Germline CDR1 SEHNR, CDR2 FQNEAQ (reference sequence). The clonotype was recovered from a human donor in good health (CMV status not recorded). Some clones in this sample may be carry-over from other donors' samples. The chain combines TRBV7-9 with TRBJ1-1; TRBD1 is a possible D gene (5 bases). The material sequenced was cultured CD8+ T cells from PBMCs, taken from culture after CMV antigen stimulation. The CDR3 here is CASSPANTRERTEAFF. For the CDR3, the DNA is TGTGCCAGCAGCCCAGCCAATACCAGGGAACGCACTGAAGCTTTCTTT.